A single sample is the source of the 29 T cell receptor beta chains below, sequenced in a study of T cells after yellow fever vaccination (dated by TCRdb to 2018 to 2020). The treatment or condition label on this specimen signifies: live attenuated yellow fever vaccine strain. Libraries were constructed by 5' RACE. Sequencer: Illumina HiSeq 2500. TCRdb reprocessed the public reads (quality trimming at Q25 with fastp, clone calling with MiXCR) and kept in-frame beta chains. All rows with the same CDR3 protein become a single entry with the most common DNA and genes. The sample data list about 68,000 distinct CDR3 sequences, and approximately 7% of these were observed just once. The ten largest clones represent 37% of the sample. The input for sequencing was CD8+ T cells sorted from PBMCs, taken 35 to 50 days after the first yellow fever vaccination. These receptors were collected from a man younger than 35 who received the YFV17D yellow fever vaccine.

CDR3 amino acids: CASSDPLVGGGYNEQFF. The CDR3 DNA follows: TGTGCCAGCAGTGACCCACTCGTCGGCGGGGGGTACAATGAGCAGTTCTTC. The chain is built from TRBV25-1 and TRBJ2-1; 8 bases map to TRBD2. Trimming at V came to 3 bases and at J to 4 bases, leaving 11 bases not matched to a gene. The CDR3 consists of 17 residues. Germline assignment: CDR1 MGHDK and CDR2 SYGVNS.

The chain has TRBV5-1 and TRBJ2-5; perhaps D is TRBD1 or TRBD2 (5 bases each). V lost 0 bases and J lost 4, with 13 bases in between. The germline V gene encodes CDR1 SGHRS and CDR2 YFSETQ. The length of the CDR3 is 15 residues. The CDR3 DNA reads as TGCGCCAGCAGCTTGGTAGGGGACGGGCGAGAGACCCAGTACTTC. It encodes CASSLVGDGRETQYF.

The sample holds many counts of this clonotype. The chain's CDR3 is CASSVGTSVGTGELFF. The CDR3, as DNA: TGTGCCAGCAGCGTGGGGACTAGCGTGGGAACCGGGGAGCTGTTTTTT. The V call is TRBV7-9, the J call TRBJ2-2; 10 nucleotides align to TRBD2. The junction had 8 bases not matched to a gene; V was cut back by 5 bases and J by 5 bases. CDR1 and CDR2 from the germline V gene are SEHNR and FQNEAQ (reference sequence). The CDR3 is 16 amino acids.

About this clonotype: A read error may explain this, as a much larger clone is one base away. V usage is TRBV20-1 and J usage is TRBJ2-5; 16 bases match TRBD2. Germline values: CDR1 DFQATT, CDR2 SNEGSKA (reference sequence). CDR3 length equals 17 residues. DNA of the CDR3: TGCAGAGTCCCGGGACTAGCGGGGGGGCACTTGCGGGAGACCCAGTACTTC. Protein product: CRVPGLAGGHLRETQYF.

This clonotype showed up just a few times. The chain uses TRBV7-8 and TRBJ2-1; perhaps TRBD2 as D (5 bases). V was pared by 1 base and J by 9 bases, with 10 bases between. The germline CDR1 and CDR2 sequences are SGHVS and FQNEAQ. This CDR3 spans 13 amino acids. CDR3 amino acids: CASSLGSALEQFF. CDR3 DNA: TGTGCCAGCAGCTTAGGTAGCGCCCTTGAGCAGTTCTTC.

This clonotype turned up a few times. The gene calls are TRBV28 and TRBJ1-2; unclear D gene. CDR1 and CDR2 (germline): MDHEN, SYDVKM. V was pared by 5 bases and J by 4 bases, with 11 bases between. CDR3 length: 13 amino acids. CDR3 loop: CASSTSQRYGYTF. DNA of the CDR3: TGTGCCAGCAGTACCTCTCAGCGCTATGGCTACACCTTC.

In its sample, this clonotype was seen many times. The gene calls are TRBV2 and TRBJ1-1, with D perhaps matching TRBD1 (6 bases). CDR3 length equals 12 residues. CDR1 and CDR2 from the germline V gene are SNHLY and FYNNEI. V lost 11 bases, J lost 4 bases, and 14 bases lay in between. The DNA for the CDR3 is TGTGCCTGCTACAGGACAGCCACTGAAGCTTTCTTT. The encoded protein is CACYRTATEAFF.

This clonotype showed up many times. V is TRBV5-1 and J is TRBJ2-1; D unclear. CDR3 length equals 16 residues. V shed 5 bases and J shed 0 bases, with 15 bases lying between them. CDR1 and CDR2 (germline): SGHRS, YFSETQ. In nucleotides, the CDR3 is TGCGCCAGCAGTAAGGATCAAATGACCTCCTACAATGAGCAGTTCTTC. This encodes CASSKDQMTSYNEQFF.

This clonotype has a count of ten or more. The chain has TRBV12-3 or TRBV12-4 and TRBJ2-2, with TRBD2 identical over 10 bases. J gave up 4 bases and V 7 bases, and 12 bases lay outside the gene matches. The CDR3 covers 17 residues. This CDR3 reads CASKISSGGRSTGELFF. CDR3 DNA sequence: TGTGCCAGCAAGATAAGTAGCGGGGGGAGAAGCACCGGGGAGCTGTTTTTT.

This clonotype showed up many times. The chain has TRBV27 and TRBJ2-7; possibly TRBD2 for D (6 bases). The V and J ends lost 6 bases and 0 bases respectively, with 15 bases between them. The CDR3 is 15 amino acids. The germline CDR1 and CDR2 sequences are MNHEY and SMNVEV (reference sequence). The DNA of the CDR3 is TGTGCCAGCAGGGCCAAGGGACTGAGCTCCTACGAGCAGTACGTC. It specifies CASRAKGLSSYEQYV.

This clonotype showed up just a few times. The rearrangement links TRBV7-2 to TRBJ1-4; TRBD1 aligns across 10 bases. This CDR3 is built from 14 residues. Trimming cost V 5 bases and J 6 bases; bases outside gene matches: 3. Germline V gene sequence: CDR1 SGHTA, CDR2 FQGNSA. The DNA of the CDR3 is TGTGCCAGCAGCCGGGACAGGGGAGATGAAAAACTGTTTTTT. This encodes CASSRDRGDEKLFF.

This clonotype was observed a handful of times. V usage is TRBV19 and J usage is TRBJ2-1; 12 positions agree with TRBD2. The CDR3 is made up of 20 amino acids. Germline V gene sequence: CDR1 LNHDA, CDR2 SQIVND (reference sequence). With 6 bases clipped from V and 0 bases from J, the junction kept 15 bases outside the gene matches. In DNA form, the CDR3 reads TGTGCCAGTAGGCCAGACGCCCTAGCGGGGGGGCAGGGCTCCTACAATGAGCAGTTCTTC. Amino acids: CASRPDALAGGQGSYNEQFF.

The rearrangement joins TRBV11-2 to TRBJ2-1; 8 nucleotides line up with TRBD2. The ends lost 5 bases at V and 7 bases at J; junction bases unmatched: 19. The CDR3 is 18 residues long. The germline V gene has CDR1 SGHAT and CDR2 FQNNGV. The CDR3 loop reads CASSAHLTRGGPGNEQFF. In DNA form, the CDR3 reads TGTGCCAGCAGCGCCCACCTCACCCGGGGGGGCCCGGGGAATGAGCAGTTCTTC. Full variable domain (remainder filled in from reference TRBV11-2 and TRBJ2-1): EAGVAQSPRYKIIEKRQSVAFWCNPISGHATLYWYQQILGQGPKLLIQFQNNGVVDDSQLPKDRFSAERLKGVDSTLKIQPAKLEDSAVYLCASSAHLTRGGPGNEQFFGPGTRLTVL.

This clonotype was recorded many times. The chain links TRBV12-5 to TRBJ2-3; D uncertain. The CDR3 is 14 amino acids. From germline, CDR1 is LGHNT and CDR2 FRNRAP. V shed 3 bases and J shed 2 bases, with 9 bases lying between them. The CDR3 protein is CASGLAQNTDTQYF. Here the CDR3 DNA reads TGTGCTAGTGGTTTAGCCCAGAACACAGATACGCAGTATTTT.

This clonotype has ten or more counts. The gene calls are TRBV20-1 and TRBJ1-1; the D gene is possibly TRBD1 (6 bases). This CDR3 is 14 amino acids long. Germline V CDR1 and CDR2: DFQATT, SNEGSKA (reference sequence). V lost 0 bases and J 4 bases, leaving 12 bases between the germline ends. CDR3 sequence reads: CSARDPDRITEAFF. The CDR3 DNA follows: TGCAGTGCTAGAGATCCGGACAGAATCACTGAAGCTTTCTTT.

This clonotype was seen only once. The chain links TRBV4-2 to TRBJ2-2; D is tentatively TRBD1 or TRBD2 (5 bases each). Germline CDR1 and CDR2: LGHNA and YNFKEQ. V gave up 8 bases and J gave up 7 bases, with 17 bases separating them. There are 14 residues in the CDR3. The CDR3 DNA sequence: TGTGCCAGCGGCCCTGGGGGTAACGGCGGGGAGCTGTTTTTT. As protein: CASGPGGNGGELFF.

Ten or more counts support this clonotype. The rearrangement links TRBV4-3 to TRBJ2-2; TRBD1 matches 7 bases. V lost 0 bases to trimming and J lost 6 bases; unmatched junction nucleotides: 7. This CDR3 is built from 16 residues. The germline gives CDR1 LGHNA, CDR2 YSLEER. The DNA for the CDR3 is TGCGCCAGCAGCCAAGATATGCAGGGGGTGGCCGGGGAGCTGTTTTTT. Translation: CASSQDMQGVAGELFF.

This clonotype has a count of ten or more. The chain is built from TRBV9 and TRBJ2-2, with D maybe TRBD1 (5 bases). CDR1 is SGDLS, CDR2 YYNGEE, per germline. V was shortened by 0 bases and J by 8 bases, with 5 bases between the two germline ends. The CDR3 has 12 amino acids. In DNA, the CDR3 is TGTGCCAGCAGCGTAGAGGGGGGGGAGCTGTTTTTT. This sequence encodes CASSVEGGELFF. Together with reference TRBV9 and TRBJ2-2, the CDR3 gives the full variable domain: DSGVTQTPKHLITATGQRVTLRCSPRSGDLSVYWYQQSLDQGLQFLIQYYNGEERAKGNILERFSAQQFPDLHSELNLSSLELGDSALYFCASSVEGGELFFGEGSRLTVL.

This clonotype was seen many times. The CDR3 loop reads CASTADRGDWNEQFF. Written as DNA, the CDR3 is TGTGCCAGCACCGCCGACAGGGGGGATTGGAATGAGCAGTTCTTC. V is TRBV11-2 and J is TRBJ2-1; 9 nucleotides line up with TRBD1. This CDR3 comprises 15 residues. Germline V gene sequence: CDR1 SGHAT, CDR2 FQNNGV. After removal of 7 bases from V and 7 bases from J, the junction contained 11 bases not matched to a gene. Full variable domain (outside the CDR3, taken from reference TRBV11-2 and TRBJ2-1): EAGVAQSPRYKIIEKRQSVAFWCNPISGHATLYWYQQILGQGPKLLIQFQNNGVVDDSQLPKDRFSAERLKGVDSTLKIQPAKLEDSAVYLCASTADRGDWNEQFFGPGTRLTVL.

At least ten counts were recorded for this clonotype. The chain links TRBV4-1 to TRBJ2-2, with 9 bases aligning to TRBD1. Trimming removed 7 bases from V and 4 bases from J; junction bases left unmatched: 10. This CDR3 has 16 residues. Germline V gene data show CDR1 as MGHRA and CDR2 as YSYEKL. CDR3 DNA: TGCGCCAGCACCCCCCAGACAGGGGGAATCACCGGGGAGCTGTTTTTT. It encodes CASTPQTGGITGELFF.

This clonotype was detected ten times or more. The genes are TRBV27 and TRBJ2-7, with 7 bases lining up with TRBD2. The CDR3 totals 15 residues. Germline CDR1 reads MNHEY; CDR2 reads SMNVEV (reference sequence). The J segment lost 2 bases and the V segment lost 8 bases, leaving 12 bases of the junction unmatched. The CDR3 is CASSAGPAGTYEQYV. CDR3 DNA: TGTGCCAGCTCGGCCGGGCCAGCGGGAACCTACGAGCAGTACGTC.

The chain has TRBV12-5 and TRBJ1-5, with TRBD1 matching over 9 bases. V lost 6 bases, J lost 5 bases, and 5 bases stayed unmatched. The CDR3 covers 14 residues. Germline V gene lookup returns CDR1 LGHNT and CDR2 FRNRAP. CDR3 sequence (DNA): TGTGCTAGTGGGGGGACAGGGATGGATCAGCCCCAGCATTTT. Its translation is CASGGTGMDQPQHF. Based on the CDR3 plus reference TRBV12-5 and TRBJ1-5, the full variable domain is DARVTQTPRHKVTEMGQEVTMRCQPILGHNTVFWYRQTMMQGLELLAYFRNRAPLDDSGMPKDRFSAEMPDATLATLKIQPSEPRDSAVYFCASGGTGMDQPQHFGDGTRLSIL.

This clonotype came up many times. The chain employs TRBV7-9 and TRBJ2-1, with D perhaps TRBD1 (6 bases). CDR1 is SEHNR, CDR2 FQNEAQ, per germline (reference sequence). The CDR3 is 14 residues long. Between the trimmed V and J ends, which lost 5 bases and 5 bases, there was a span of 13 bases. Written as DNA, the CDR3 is TGTGCCAGCAGCCTAACAGGGCCCCACAATGAGCAGTTCTTC. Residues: CASSLTGPHNEQFF.

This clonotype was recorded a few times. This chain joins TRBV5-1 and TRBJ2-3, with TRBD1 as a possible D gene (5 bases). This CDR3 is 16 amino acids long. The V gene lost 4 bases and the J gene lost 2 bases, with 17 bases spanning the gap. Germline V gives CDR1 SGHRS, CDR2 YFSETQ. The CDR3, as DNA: TGCGCCAGCAGCCTAGGACAAGGATCTATCACAGATACGCAGTATTTT. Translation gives CASSLGQGSITDTQYF.

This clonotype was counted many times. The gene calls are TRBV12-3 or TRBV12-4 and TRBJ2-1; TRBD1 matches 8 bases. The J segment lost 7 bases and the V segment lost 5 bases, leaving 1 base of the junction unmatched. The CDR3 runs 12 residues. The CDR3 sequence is CASSRTGNEQFF. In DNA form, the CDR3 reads TGTGCCAGCAGTCGGACAGGGAATGAGCAGTTCTTC.

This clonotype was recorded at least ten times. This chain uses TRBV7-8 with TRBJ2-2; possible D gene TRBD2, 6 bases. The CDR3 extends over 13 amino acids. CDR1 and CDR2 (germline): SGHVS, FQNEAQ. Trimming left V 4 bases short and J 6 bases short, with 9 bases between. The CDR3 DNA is TGTGCCAGCAGCTCACCGGGAGCCGGGGAGCTGTTTTTT. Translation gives CASSSPGAGELFF.

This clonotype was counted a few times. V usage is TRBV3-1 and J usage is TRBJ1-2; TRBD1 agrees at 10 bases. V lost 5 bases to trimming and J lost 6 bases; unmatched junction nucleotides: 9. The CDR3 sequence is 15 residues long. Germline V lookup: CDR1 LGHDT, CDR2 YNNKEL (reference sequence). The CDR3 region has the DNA TGTGCCAGCAGCATCCGGGACAGGGGCCGGGATGGCTACACCTTC. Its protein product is CASSIRDRGRDGYTF.

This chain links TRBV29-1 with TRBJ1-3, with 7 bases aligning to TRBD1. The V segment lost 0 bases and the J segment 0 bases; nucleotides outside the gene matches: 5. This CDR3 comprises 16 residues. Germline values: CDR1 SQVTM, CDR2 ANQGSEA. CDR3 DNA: TGCAGCGTTGAAGATTTGGCAGGGGGCTCTGGAAACACCATATATTTT. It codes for CSVEDLAGGSGNTIYF.

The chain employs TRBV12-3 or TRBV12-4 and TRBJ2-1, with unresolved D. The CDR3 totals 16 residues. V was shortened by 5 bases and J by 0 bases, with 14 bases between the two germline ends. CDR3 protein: CASSPDSYLSYNEQFF. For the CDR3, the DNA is TGTGCCAGCAGTCCCGACTCGTACCTCTCCTACAATGAGCAGTTCTTC.